The 29 T cell receptor beta chains listed next were all sequenced from one sample in a study of T cell clonality in common variable immunodeficiency (dated by TCRdb to 2013 to 2016). Libraries were constructed by the immunoSEQ multiplex PCR assay. TCRdb took over this immuneACCESS table, retaining in-frame rearrangements with V and J assigned. Such tables are incomplete; in checked studies, under half of the missing clones stem from an unresolved V gene, and the remainder is unexplained. The table puts about 59,000 clones in this sample, none counted just once. Jointly, the top ten make up around 0.84% of the sample. The sequenced material came from peripheral blood mononuclear cells. The receptors were gathered from a person aged 18-70 years in good health.

This clone was seen many times. CDR3 DNA, as far as it was read: TGCAGTGCTGGGGAGGGGTCAGCGATCGGTACG. This codes for CSAGEGSAIGT. The full CDR3 sequence reads CSAGEGSAIGTQYF. This sequence joins TRBV20-1 and TRBJ2-3; 7 nucleotides align to TRBD2. The sequenced fragment ends 3 residues before the CDR3 boundary, so the rest is inferred from the germline J gene. CDR3 size: 14 residues. Trimming removed 5 bases from V and 8 bases from J; junction bases left unmatched: 13. Per germline, CDR1 DFQATT and CDR2 SNEGSKA (reference sequence).

Many counts were recorded for this clone. The read terminates 3 residues before the CDR3 end, so the remaining end is supplied by the germline J gene. The chain has TRBV7-2 and TRBJ2-5; 7 nucleotides line up with TRBD2. V lost 7 bases and J lost 7; bases outside the gene matches: 9. The CDR3 has 13 amino acids. Germline V CDR1 and CDR2: SGHTA, FQGNSA. Partial CDR3 DNA: TGTGCCAGCACCGCGGGGGTCCGGAGGACC. Its translation is CASTAGVRRT. The CDR3 as a whole reads CASTAGVRRTQYF.

This clone was detected many times. The CDR3 is cut off 3 residues early in the read; its end comes from the germline J gene. The V and J genes are TRBV7-6 and TRBJ1-2, with 8 bases identical to TRBD1. The germline gives CDR1 SGHVS, CDR2 FNYEAQ. CDR3 length: 13 residues. Incomplete CDR3 DNA: TGTGCCAGCAGCTCTCAGGGGGCGAGGGGC. Amino acid sequence: CASSSQGARG. Given in full, the CDR3 is CASSSQGARGYTF.

The table lists this clone with many counts. The part of the CDR3 DNA that was read is TGTGCCAGTAGTACCACCGGGACAGGGAACACTGAA. This codes for CASSTTGTGNTE. The CDR3, in full, reads CASSTTGTGNTEAFF. The rearrangement links TRBV19 to TRBJ1-1, with 8 bases identical to TRBD1. The observed sequence ends 3 residues before the CDR3 terminus, with the missing tail filled in from the germline J gene. V lost 4 bases and J lost 1; bases outside the gene matches: 5. CDR3 size: 15 residues. Germline loops: CDR1 LNHDA, CDR2 SQIVND (reference sequence).

This clone was counted ten times or more. The read halts 3 residues ahead of the CDR3 end, with the missing end drawn from the germline J gene. The genes are TRBV20-1 and TRBJ1-1, with TRBD1 matching 7 bases. Trimming took 5 bases from V and 4 from J; bases not matched to a gene: 10. Germline CDR1 reads DFQATT; CDR2 reads SNEGSKA (reference sequence). CDR3 length equals 14 residues. This CDR3 reads CSAAQGGEGTEAFF. CDR3 bases read: TGCAGTGCTGCTCAAGGGGGCGAAGGCACTGAA.

This clone has a count of ten or more. The sequence runs out 3 residues before the end of the CDR3; the remainder is reconstructed from the germline J gene. The chain uses TRBV11-2 and TRBJ2-3; 9 bases line up with TRBD1. Germline CDR1 and CDR2: SGHAT and FQNNGV. The V gene end was trimmed by 6 bases and the J gene end by 5 bases; junction bases not matched to a gene: 9. CDR3 length: 15 residues. CDR3 DNA, as far as it was read: TGTGCCAGCAGGCTAACAGGGGGCTTTGGAGATACG. Residues: CASRLTGGFGDT. The CDR3 in full is CASRLTGGFGDTQYF. Based on the CDR3 plus reference TRBV11-2 and TRBJ2-3, the full variable domain is EAGVAQSPRYKIIEKRQSVAFWCNPISGHATLYWYQQILGQGPKLLIQFQNNGVVDDSQLPKDRFSAERLKGVDSTLKIQPAKLEDSAVYLCASRLTGGFGDTQYFGPGTRLTVL.

This clone showed up many times. The sequence runs out 3 residues before the end of the CDR3; the remainder is reconstructed from the germline J gene. This sequence joins TRBV6-4 and TRBJ2-2, with TRBD1 as a possible D gene (5 bases). This CDR3 has 17 residues. Germline-derived CDR1 and CDR2 are MRHNA and SNTAGT. The V and J ends lost 0 bases and 4 bases respectively, with 15 bases between them. CDR3 DNA, as far as it was read: TGTGCCAGCAGTGACTCTATAGGGGCAGGGCTCACCGGGGAG. It is translated as CASSDSIGAGLTGE. From start to end, the CDR3 is CASSDSIGAGLTGELFF.

This clone came up many times. The CDR3 is cut off 3 residues early in the read; its end comes from the germline J gene. The J gene is TRBJ2-6, the V gene TRBV5-6; possible D gene TRBD1, 5 bases. V was clipped by 1 base and J by 7 bases, with 9 bases between them. The CDR3 has 14 amino acids. Germline lookup yields CDR1 SGHDT and CDR2 YYEEEE. This chain's CDR3 is CASSLIRGANVLTF. The covered CDR3 bases are TGTGCCAGCAGCTTGATAAGGGGCGCCAACGTC. The whole variable domain, filled in from reference TRBV5-6 and TRBJ2-6, reads DAGVTQSPTHLIKTRGQQVTLRCSPKSGHDTVSWYQQALGQGPQFIFQYYEEEERQRGNFPDRFSGHQFPNYSSELNVNALLLGDSALYLCASSLIRGANVLTFGAGSRLTVL.

This clone was picked up many times. The CDR3 end lies 3 residues beyond the end of the read and is filled in from the germline J gene. This chain links TRBV7-9 with TRBJ2-1; 11 bases fit TRBD2. This CDR3 region has 15 residues. The V segment lost 6 bases and the J segment 8 bases; nucleotides outside the gene matches: 9. Germline V CDR1 and CDR2: SEHNR, FQNEAQ (reference sequence). The chain's CDR3 is CASSYSGRAGDEQFF. The covered CDR3 bases are TGTGCCAGCAGTTATAGCGGGAGGGCCGGGGATGAG.

This clone has a count of ten or more. Read data end 3 residues before the CDR3 end; the end is taken from the germline J gene. This chain joins TRBV5-6 and TRBJ2-5; D call uncertain. Germline assignment: CDR1 SGHDT and CDR2 YYEEEE. The V gene lost 2 bases and the J gene lost 1 base, with 6 bases spanning the gap. There are 13 residues in the CDR3. The CDR3 spells CASSFGPQETQYF. The CDR3 bases that were read are TGTGCCAGCAGCTTTGGGCCCCAAGAGACC. The variable domain in full, with the rest retrieved from reference TRBV5-6 and TRBJ2-5, is DAGVTQSPTHLIKTRGQQVTLRCSPKSGHDTVSWYQQALGQGPQFIFQYYEEEERQRGNFPDRFSGHQFPNYSSELNVNALLLGDSALYLCASSFGPQETQYFGPGTRLLVL.

This clone was counted ten times or more. The CDR3 end is not reached by the read, which stops 3 residues before it; the germline J gene fills it in. The chain uses TRBV7-3 and TRBJ2-3, with D tentatively TRBD1 (6 bases). The V gene lost 6 bases and the J gene lost 1 base, with 14 bases spanning the gap. This CDR3 contains 15 residues. Germline CDR1 SGHTA, CDR2 FQGTGA. The sequenced CDR3 bases are TGTGCCAGCAGTCAAACAGGGACCGGCACAGATACG. It specifies CASSQTGTGTDT. The CDR3 in full is CASSQTGTGTDTQYF.

In its sample, this clone was seen many times. The sequenced fragment ends 3 residues before the CDR3 boundary, so the rest is inferred from the germline J gene. J is TRBJ1-2 and V is TRBV18, with D unclear. Germline V lookup: CDR1 KGHSH, CDR2 LQKENI. This CDR3 contains 14 residues. V lost 3 bases, J lost 7 bases, and 15 bases lay in between. This chain's CDR3 is CASSPPMVAGGYTF. The sequenced CDR3 bases are TGTGCCAGCTCACCCCCCATGGTGGCAGGTGGC.

This clone was observed many times. The CDR3 end lies 3 residues beyond the end of the read and is filled in from the germline J gene. The V call is TRBV5-4, the J call TRBJ2-5, with TRBD1 matching 9 bases. The length of the CDR3 is 14 residues. Germline trimming cut 7 bases from V and 4 bases from J; bases unmatched to any gene: 8. Germline assignment: CDR1 SGHNT and CDR2 YYREEE (reference sequence). CDR3 residues: CASQADRGGETQYF. CDR3 DNA (partial): TGTGCCAGCCAAGCGGACAGGGGCGGAGAGACC.

This clone was counted many times. The CDR3 end lies 3 residues beyond the end of the read and is filled in from the germline J gene. V gene TRBV7-8 combines with J gene TRBJ1-5; 8 bases are a match to TRBD1. Germline V lookup: CDR1 SGHVS, CDR2 FQNEAQ. This CDR3 spans 17 amino acids. V shed 3 bases and J 3 bases; nucleotides not matched to a gene: 10. Here the CDR3 reads CASSFSGGQEINQPQHF. The covered CDR3 bases are TGTGCCAGCAGCTTTAGTGGGGGACAGGAGATCAATCAGCCC.

This clone was seen at least ten times. The observed sequence ends 3 residues before the CDR3 terminus, with the missing tail filled in from the germline J gene. The V call is TRBV18, the J call TRBJ2-1; 10 bases map to TRBD2. From germline, CDR1 is KGHSH and CDR2 LQKENI. This CDR3 contains 18 residues. With V trimmed by 2 bases and J by 3 bases, 10 bases remained unmatched. The CDR3 loop is CASSPGSGRPWGYNEQFF. The sequenced part of the CDR3 DNA is TGTGCCAGCTCACCAGGTAGCGGGAGGCCCTGGGGCTACAATGAG. The variable domain in full, completed from reference TRBV18 and TRBJ2-1, reads NAGVMQNPRHLVRRRGQEARLRCSPMKGHSHVYWYRQLPEEGLKFMVYLQKENIIDESGMPKERFSAEFPKEGPSILRIQQVVRGDSAAYFCASSPGSGRPWGYNEQFFGPGTRLTVL.

Of note for this clone: The CDR3 goes on 3 residues after the read ends, and that part is filled in from the germline J gene. V usage is TRBV6-2 or TRBV6-3 and J usage is TRBJ1-1; the match to TRBD1 covers 7 bases. Germline loops: CDR1 MNHEY, CDR2 SVGEGT. The CDR3 totals 16 residues. Germline trimming cut 7 bases from V and 6 bases from J; bases unmatched to any gene: 17. CDR3 bases read: TGTGCCAGCACCCCTCAGGGGGTTGGGGAATTATCTGAA. This encodes CASTPQGVGELSE. The complete CDR3 protein is CASTPQGVGELSEAFF.

A remark on this clone: The read gets to within 3 residues of the CDR3 end, and the germline J gene fills in the rest. V is TRBV11-1 and J is TRBJ1-2; 8 positions agree with TRBD1. Germline loops: CDR1 SGHAT, CDR2 FQDESV (reference sequence). The CDR3 consists of 14 residues. Here the CDR3 reads CASSRRQGKIGYTF. The sequenced part of the CDR3 DNA is TGTGCCAGCAGCCGTAGACAGGGGAAGATCGGC.

This clone was seen repeatedly, ten times or more. The CDR3 end falls 3 residues outside the read, so it is completed with the germline J gene. This chain links TRBV10-3 with TRBJ2-3; D perhaps matches TRBD1 (7 bases). Trimming left V 2 bases short and J 2 bases short, with 11 bases between. The CDR3 has 15 residues. From germline, CDR1 is ENHRY and CDR2 SYGVKD. The sequenced CDR3 bases are TGTGCCATCAGTGAGGGCAGGGGGGACACAGATACG. Translation: CAISEGRGDTDT. The full CDR3 is CAISEGRGDTDTQYF.

This clone was counted many times. The read falls 3 residues short of the CDR3 end, and the missing part is taken from the germline J gene. The chain uses TRBV7-2 and TRBJ2-2; no definite D call. This CDR3 comprises 14 residues. CDR1 and CDR2 (germline): SGHTA, FQGNSA. Trimming removed 2 bases at V and 4 bases at J, with 8 bases between. CDR3 DNA (partial): TGTGCCAGCAGCTTATTAGTAGTCACCGGGGAG. It translates to CASSLLVVTGE. The entire CDR3 reads CASSLLVVTGELFF. The variable domain in full, with the rest retrieved from reference TRBV7-2 and TRBJ2-2, is GAGVSQSPSNKVTEKGKDVELRCDPISGHTALYWYRQSLGQGLEFLIYFQGNSAPDKSGLPSDRFSAERTGGSVSTLTIQRTQQEDSAVYLCASSLLVVTGELFFGEGSRLTVL.

This clone occurred many times. The read ends 3 residues early relative to the CDR3; the germline J gene fills the gap. The rearrangement uses TRBV5-1 and TRBJ2-2; 9 bases are shared with TRBD1. This CDR3 has 14 residues. The V gene's germline CDR1 is SGHRS and CDR2 YFSETQ. V shed 3 bases and J 8 bases; nucleotides not matched to a gene: 5. Partial CDR3 DNA: TGCGCCAGCAGCTCCCCCGGGACAGGGGGGGAG. Protein product: CASSSPGTGGE. The whole CDR3 region reads CASSSPGTGGELFF.

This clone came up many times. The read terminates 3 residues before the CDR3 end, so the remaining end is supplied by the germline J gene. The V and J genes are TRBV2 and TRBJ1-2; D possibly corresponds to TRBD1 (5 bases). Germline CDR1 SNHLY, CDR2 FYNNEI. The CDR3 consists of 16 residues. V was trimmed by 2 bases and J by 4 bases, leaving 17 bases between them. Partial CDR3 DNA: TGTGCCAGCAGTGAATATGGGTATGGAGGGGTCTATGGC. Translating gives CASSEYGYGGVYG. The entire CDR3 sequence reads CASSEYGYGGVYGYTF. Supplemented by reference TRBV2 and TRBJ1-2, the full variable domain reads EPEVTQTPSHQVTQMGQEVILRCVPISNHLYFYWYRQILGQKVEFLVSFYNNEISEKSEIFDDQFSVERPDGSNFTLKIRSTKLEDSAMYFCASSEYGYGGVYGYTFGSGTRLTVV.

There are many counts of this clone. The CDR3 goes on 3 residues after the read ends, and that part is filled in from the germline J gene. The J gene is TRBJ2-1, the V gene TRBV7-9, with D uncertain. V was trimmed by 8 bases and J by 0 bases, leaving 11 bases between them. The CDR3 is 14 residues long. Germline CDR1 SEHNR, CDR2 FQNEAQ (reference sequence). The CDR3 region is CASLGASSYNEQFF. The covered CDR3 bases are TGTGCCAGCCTAGGTGCATCCTCCTACAATGAG.

In its sample, this clone was seen many times. The read comes to an end 3 residues before the CDR3 does, leaving the germline J gene to fill in the end. The V call is TRBV6-2 or TRBV6-3, the J call TRBJ1-3; D call uncertain. V was trimmed by 2 bases and J by 3 bases, leaving 11 bases between them. The CDR3 sequence is 15 residues long. CDR1 MNHEY and CDR2 SVGEGT come from the germline V gene. Partial CDR3 DNA: TGTGCCAGCAGTTACCTCAACTCCCGTGGAAACACC. Translated: CASSYLNSRGNT. The entire CDR3 sequence reads CASSYLNSRGNTIYF.

In its sample, this clone was seen many times. The CDR3 end lies 3 residues beyond the end of the read and is filled in from the germline J gene. V gene TRBV7-7 combines with J gene TRBJ2-2; a weak D match, TRBD2 (6 bases). Per germline, CDR1 SSHAT and CDR2 FNYEAQ (reference sequence). The length of the CDR3 is 17 residues. V dropped 1 base and J dropped 0 bases, with 12 bases sitting between them. The CDR3 region is CASSLDPGTPNTGELFF. CDR3 DNA, as far as it was read: TGTGCCAGCAGCTTAGATCCGGGGACTCCGAACACCGGGGAG.

This clone has a count of ten or more. Coverage ceases 3 residues before the CDR3 finishes, and the germline J gene fills in the end. The V and J genes are TRBV30 and TRBJ1-1; TRBD1 matches 7 bases. J was trimmed by 4 bases and V by 5 bases; bases with no gene match: 7. The germline gives CDR1 GTSNPN, CDR2 SVGIG (reference sequence). This CDR3 has 13 residues. CDR3 in amino acids: CAWDRVWVTEAFF. The sequenced CDR3 bases are TGTGCCTGGGACAGGGTTTGGGTCACTGAA.

The sample holds many counts of this clone. The sequenced fragment ends 3 residues before the CDR3 boundary, so the rest is inferred from the germline J gene. The chain couples TRBV20-1 to TRBJ2-4, with TRBD2 matching 8 bases. The CDR3 runs to 13 residues. The V gene's germline CDR1 is DFQATT and CDR2 SNEGSKA (reference sequence). J was trimmed by 6 bases and V by 5 bases; bases with no gene match: 6. Partial CDR3 DNA: TGCAGTGCTGTGCCGGGGGGGCGAAACATT. Its translation: CSAVPGGRNI. The entire CDR3 reads CSAVPGGRNIQYF.

This clone showed up many times. The read gets to within 3 residues of the CDR3 end, and the germline J gene fills in the rest. The chain is built from TRBV5-5 and TRBJ2-3; D is perhaps TRBD1 (5 bases). The CDR3 is 15 amino acids. Germline CDR1 SGHKS, CDR2 YYEKEE (reference sequence). V lost 5 bases to trimming and J lost 5 bases, with 18 bases between them. CDR3 bases read: TGTGCCAGCAGTTCGGCTCCTCAGGGTCAAGATACG. It encodes CASSSAPQGQDT. The whole CDR3 protein is CASSSAPQGQDTQYF.

As to this clone: Read data end 3 residues before the CDR3 end; the end is taken from the germline J gene. This chain links TRBV2 with TRBJ2-3; weak D call: TRBD2 (6 bases). The CDR3 length is 13 residues. From germline, CDR1 is SNHLY and CDR2 FYNNEI. CDR3 residues: CASRVGGQETQYF. CDR3 DNA (partial): TGTGCCAGCCGGGTGGGGGGTCAAGAGACG.

This clone was recorded many times. The read is 3 residues too short to cover the CDR3 end, so that end is filled in from the germline J gene. This chain connects TRBV7-9 to TRBJ1-1, with D possibly matching TRBD1 (5 bases). V lost 2 bases to trimming and J lost 1 base, with 8 bases between them. Germline-derived CDR1 and CDR2 are SEHNR and FQNEAQ (reference sequence). The CDR3 is made up of 14 amino acids. The CDR3 bases that were read are TGTGCCAGCAGCTTATTTACAGGGAACACTGAA. Amino acids: CASSLFTGNTE. The complete CDR3 protein is CASSLFTGNTEAFF.